Below are 17 T cell receptor beta chains sequenced from a single sample in a study of blood T cell repertoires in COVID-19. Method: immunoSEQ multiplex PCR; TCRdb's copy keeps in-frame clones and lacks some. The sample has over 350,000 clones, about 90% seen once; the top ten hold under 2%. The material sequenced was PBMCs or T cells enriched from blood (not recorded which). The source is a woman younger than 30 with acute COVID-19.

This rearrangement joins TRBV3-1 (or the pseudogene TRBV3-2) to TRBJ1-1; 7 nucleotides line up with TRBD1. The CDR3 totals 16 residues. V dropped 6 bases and J dropped 0; count of bases not matched to a gene: 10. Germline V gives CDR1 LGHDT, CDR2 YNNKEL (reference sequence). CDR3 in amino acids: CASSLGQLFMNTEAFF. In DNA form, the CDR3 reads TGTGCCAGCAGTTTGGGACAGCTATTTATGAACACTGAAGCTTTCTTT.

CDR3 in DNA: TGTGCCAGCAGCTTACTCACAGACAATGAGCAGTTCTTC. Protein sequence: CASSLLTDNEQFF. The rearrangement links TRBV7-9 to TRBJ2-1; D call uncertain. This CDR3 contains 13 residues. Germline CDR1 SEHNR, CDR2 FQNEAQ (reference sequence). Between the trimmed V and J ends, which lost 2 bases and 5 bases, there was a span of 7 bases.

The chain employs TRBV20-1 and TRBJ2-3; TRBD1 is a possible D gene (5 bases). The CDR3 is 14 amino acids. Trimming stripped 3 bases from V and 4 bases from J, with 14 bases between. The V gene's germline CDR1 is DFQATT and CDR2 SNEGSKA (reference sequence). CDR3 residues: CSASSGRVPDTQYF. The DNA for the CDR3 is TGCAGTGCTAGTAGTGGCAGGGTCCCAGATACGCAGTATTTT.

The chain recombines TRBV7-2 with TRBJ2-5; 7 bases are a match to TRBD2. The germline gives CDR1 SGHTA, CDR2 FQGNSA. The CDR3 is 15 residues long. Germline trimming cut 0 bases from V and 5 bases from J; bases unmatched to any gene: 6. The CDR3: CASSLAGGRGETQYF. CDR3 sequence (DNA): TGTGCCAGCAGCTTAGCGGGAGGGCGGGGGGAGACCCAGTACTTC.

This clone was counted once. The rearrangement joins TRBV4-3 to TRBJ2-1; D perhaps matches TRBD2 (6 bases). With 0 bases removed from V and 3 bases from J, the gap between germline ends came to 12 bases. CDR3 size: 16 residues. Germline V lookup: CDR1 LGHNA, CDR2 YSLEER. The CDR3 region is CASSQDPGGGYNEQFF. Here the CDR3 DNA reads TGCGCCAGCAGCCAAGATCCCGGGGGAGGCTACAATGAGCAGTTCTTC.

The rearrangement joins TRBV6-2 or TRBV6-3 to TRBJ1-2; 8 nucleotides line up with TRBD1. Germline assignment: CDR1 MNHEY and CDR2 SVGEGT. This CDR3 is 14 amino acids long. Trimming at V came to 0 bases and at J to 4 bases, leaving 1 base not matched to a gene. The CDR3: CASSYSTGGYGYTF. The CDR3 nucleotides read TGTGCCAGCAGTTACTCTACAGGGGGCTATGGCTACACCTTC.

The CDR3 DNA sequence: TGTGCCAGCAGCCACCGGGACAGTCCAGCCTACAATGAGCAGTTCTTC. The encoded protein is CASSHRDSPAYNEQFF. The V call is TRBV3-1 (or the pseudogene TRBV3-2), the J call TRBJ2-1, with TRBD1 matching over 7 bases. This CDR3 region has 16 residues. Germline CDR1 and CDR2: LGHDT and YNNKEL (reference sequence). Trimming removed 3 bases from V and 2 bases from J; junction bases left unmatched: 7.

The rearrangement joins TRBV5-8 to TRBJ2-3, with a tentative D call TRBD2 (6 bases). Germline lookup yields CDR1 SGHTS and CDR2 YDEGEE. This CDR3 has 15 residues. V was clipped by 0 bases and J by 7 bases, with 15 bases between them. CDR3 sequence (DNA): TGTGCCAGCAGCTTGGGGAATCAGCGGGCCTATACGCAGTATTTT. It translates to CASSLGNQRAYTQYF.

This chain connects TRBV6-5 to TRBJ1-6, with a possible D match to TRBD1 (5 bases). The germline V and J ends were trimmed by 5 bases and 6 bases, with 11 bases remaining between them. This CDR3 region has 14 residues. Germline values: CDR1 MNHEY, CDR2 SVGAGI. Here the CDR3 reads CASSNPGFNSPLHF. CDR3 sequence (DNA): TGTGCCAGCAGTAACCCAGGGTTTAATTCACCCCTCCACTTT.

A single count supports this clone. The chain couples TRBV5-1 to TRBJ2-7, with a tentative D call TRBD1 (5 bases). This CDR3 is built from 17 residues. Germline V gene lookup returns CDR1 SGHRS and CDR2 YFSETQ. Trimming took off 0 bases at V and 2 bases at J, with 18 bases between the two ends. This CDR3 reads CASSLESGKRNTYEQYF. DNA of the CDR3: TGCGCCAGCAGCTTGGAGTCAGGGAAAAGGAATACCTACGAGCAGTACTTC. Based on the CDR3 plus reference TRBV5-1 and TRBJ2-7, the full variable domain is KAGVTQTPRYLIKTRGQQVTLSCSPISGHRSVSWYQQTPGQGLQFLFEYFSETQRNKGNFPGRFSGRQFSNSRSEMNVSTLELGDSALYLCASSLESGKRNTYEQYFGPGTRLTVT.

The CDR3 protein is CASSQRGAGASTDTQYF. The CDR3 nucleotides are TGCGCCAGCAGCCAAAGGGGAGCGGGAGCAAGCACAGATACGCAGTATTTT. The chain couples TRBV4-3 to TRBJ2-3; TRBD2 agrees at 8 bases. The V gene end was trimmed by 2 bases and the J gene end by 0 bases; junction bases not matched to a gene: 7. The CDR3 extends over 17 amino acids. Germline CDR1 reads LGHNA; CDR2 reads YSLEER.

The CDR3 DNA is TGTGCCAGCAGCCATTCAAGGGGGCGCACAGATACGCAGTATTTT. Translated: CASSHSRGRTDTQYF. V usage is TRBV4-2 and J usage is TRBJ2-3, with TRBD1 identical over 7 bases. J lost 1 base, V lost 3 bases, and 4 bases had no gene match. The CDR3 is 15 amino acids. The V gene's germline CDR1 is LGHNA and CDR2 YNFKEQ.

The rearrangement uses TRBV2 and TRBJ2-5; 8 bases map to TRBD2. This CDR3 has 14 amino acids. V was pared by 3 bases and J by 4 bases, with 4 bases of the junction left unmatched. CDR1 SNHLY and CDR2 FYNNEI come from the germline V gene. The chain's CDR3 is CASSDSGGPETQYF. The CDR3 bases are TGTGCCAGCAGTGACTCGGGGGGGCCAGAGACCCAGTACTTC.

The chain is built from TRBV5-1 and TRBJ2-1; possible D gene TRBD2, 6 bases. The V end lost 7 bases, the J end lost 0 bases, and 11 bases lay between the germline ends. Germline CDR1 and CDR2: SGHRS and YFSETQ. This CDR3 has 14 residues. The chain's CDR3 is CASGDGSSYNEQFF. CDR3 coding DNA: TGCGCCAGCGGAGACGGGAGCTCCTACAATGAGCAGTTCTTC.

The chain joins TRBV3-1 (or the pseudogene TRBV3-2) to TRBJ2-7; 9 nucleotides line up with TRBD2. CDR3 length: 17 amino acids. Germline loops: CDR1 LGHDT, CDR2 YNNKEL (reference sequence). Germline trimming cut 1 base from V and 1 base from J; bases unmatched to any gene: 8. CDR3 sequence reads: CASSQGPSGGSSYEQYF. DNA of the CDR3: TGTGCCAGCAGCCAAGGTCCCAGCGGGGGGTCATCCTACGAGCAGTACTTC.

J is TRBJ2-7 and V is TRBV7-2, with 14 bases fitting TRBD2. Trimming took 4 bases from V and 5 from J; bases not matched to a gene: 4. Germline values: CDR1 SGHTA, CDR2 FQGNSA. This CDR3 is built from 15 residues. CDR3 residues: CASSSRLAGGNEQYF. The DNA for the CDR3 is TGTGCCAGCAGCTCCAGACTAGCGGGAGGGAACGAGCAGTACTTC.

This clone was recorded once. The rearrangement links TRBV28 to TRBJ2-5; TRBD1 might be the D (6 bases). CDR1 is MDHEN, CDR2 SYDVKM, per germline. This CDR3 is 16 amino acids long. The ends were cut back, 5 bases at V and 2 bases at J, with 18 bases in the middle. CDR3 residues: CASSVLGLGAQETQYF. The CDR3 nucleotides read TGTGCCAGCAGTGTTCTGGGCTTGGGGGCACAAGAGACCCAGTACTTC.